This TCR beta chain was retrieved from a study of shared clonotypes between healthy human individuals (dated by TCRdb to 2019 to 2021). Turning to the overall study: The cohort included three men and a couple of women between 18 and 49 years of age. For each donor, CD4 naive and CD4 memory were each run on three plates, CD8 naive on two plates, and CD8 memory on one plate. The study deeply sequenced blood TCR repertoires of five healthy adults to estimate repertoire size and the extent of clonotype sharing between individuals. Libraries were prepared and TCR repertoires were sequenced by different laboratories using diverse techniques, in order to increase sequencing depth and limit assay-specific biases. Between about 0.9 and 9 billion PBMCs per donor were obtained by leukapheresis.

Here is what the overall study found, with its caveats: Higher generation probabilities were observed for clonotypes shared by all four sorted-subset donors than for non-shared clonotypes. Only blood was sampled, and tissue TCR repertoires likely differ from those in blood. Across a handful of donors, 5% to 6% of naive CD4, approximately 3.6% of naive CD8, under 2.5% of memory CD4, and 0.4% of memory CD8 clonotypes were shared. Because the study included only a small number of donors, the genetic and exposure-history diversity represented was limited. Rarefaction of sorted-subset datasets indicated incomplete sequencing despite the large sequencing depth. Based on pairwise subsampling, the degree of clonotype sharing among donors was expected to be affected by sequencing depth. Larger estimated clonotype richness was generally found for naive subsets than for memory subsets.

Concerning this clone itself: The target of this receptor is not known. Per-nucleotide qualities are absent, and no much larger clonotype sits a single base away.

CDR1 and CDR2 are read off the germline V gene as SGHRS and YFSETQ. A distance of 13 bases separates the germline ends of V and J, which lose 6 bases and 0 bases respectively. The CDR3 holds 15 amino acids from the cysteine to the phenylalanine. Only the CDR3 portion is preserved as DNA: 45 bases, with reading frame beginning at the first base. Using the deep immunoSEQ assay, TCR CDR3 regions were amplified from genomic DNA by multiplex PCR. For each cell subset, the extracted genomic DNA was distributed evenly across all wells of several immunoSEQ 96-well plates, and each plate served as one replicate. For sorted subsets, each replicate PCR was loaded with roughly 0.2 ug genomic DNA, equivalent to roughly 30,000 T cell genomes. Purified libraries were measured with a Qubit 3.0 fluorometer, size-checked on a Bioanalyzer 2100, and measured again with the KAPA Library Quantification kit. Every immunoSEQ 96-well plate was sequenced on a dedicated single-read 150-cycle Illumina NextSeq 550 flow cell. Regarding the original processing steps: Because only junctional sequences without quality scores were contained in the immunoSEQ output, filtering matching that applied to full-length reads could not be performed. To assign V/J genes and CDR3, sequences were annotated using PyIR, a Python wrapper for IgBLAST v1.9, with IMGT germline references. Reads with weak V/J assignments (E-value above 1e-6), missing CDR3, stop codons, out-of-frame junctions, or ambiguous translated residues were removed. V3J clonotypes were defined as sequences sharing an identical inferred V gene, J gene, and CDR3 amino acid sequence. To compute the percentage overlap between repertoires, the number of shared unique clonotypes was divided by the size of the smaller repertoire. Repertoire richness was assessed with RTK rarefaction, the Chao1 estimator, and Recon v2.1 estimates of unobserved clonotypes. Generation probabilities for all TCRbeta clonotypes obtained by the gDNA method from a handful of donors were computed using OLGA. As stored in TCRdb, this immuneACCESS dataset retains in-frame rearrangements with V and J assigned. A fraction of the clones does not appear; measured against another copy, unresolved V genes explain less than half of the discrepancy, and the remainder lacks a known reason. V, J and clone size are those of that table, while D and trimming were read from the DNA. The table for this sample lists 850,000 to 1,200,000 clones; around 75% of them were counted only once. The ten most abundant clones make up about 1.5% of the sample.

The donors were healthy, HIV-negative adults with no recently reported acute infections or vaccinations. Only Caucasian adults living in Nashville, Tennessee, USA were represented among the donors. CD4+ T cells were enriched by magnetic negative selection, after which naive cells were positively selected on CD45RA and the negative fraction was taken as the memory subset. After blood collection by leukapheresis, PBMCs were isolated using Ficoll-Histopaque density gradient centrifugation and then cryopreserved in the vapor phase of liquid nitrogen. Purity and quantity of every magnetically sorted T cell population were checked by analytical flow cytometry. Genomic DNA was isolated from each sorted fraction and quantified by UV absorbance on a Nanodrop 2000c.

The receptor comes from a man aged 18 to 35 in good health. The sequence joins TRBV5-1 to TRBJ1-3; the best D guess is TRBD1, with 6 bases matching. Sample: memory CD4+ T cells sorted from blood. According to the study, the label for this sample's cell subset or site signals: CD45RA-negative fraction. CDR3 reads: CASMAIGGSGNTIYF. The bases are TGCGCCAGCATGGCGATAGGGGGCTCTGGAAACACCATATATTTT. With the portions outside the CDR3 filled from the reference TRBV5-1 and TRBJ1-3 genes, the complete variable region becomes KAGVTQTPRYLIKTRGQQVTLSCSPISGHRSVSWYQQTPGQGLQFLFEYFSETQRNKGNFPGRFSGRQFSNSRSEMNVSTLELGDSALYLCASMAIGGSGNTIYFGEGSWLTVV.